This T cell receptor beta chain was profiled in a study of blood T cell repertoires in COVID-19. About the study: Sample material is recorded as cDNA or gDNA derived from T cells, B-cell-depleted T cells, or PBMCs.

Original analysis: Estimation of nucleated cell counts relied on the amplification of reference gene primers. Some clones are missing from TCRdb's copy, which holds only in-frame ones; the method was immunoSEQ multiplex PCR. The DNA was the basis for D and trimming; V, J and clone size are from that table. The table includes roughly 170,000 clones, about 86% detected once. V was cut by 4 bases and J by 6 bases, with 15 bases left in between. The CDR3 covers 15 residues. CDR1 is MGHDK and CDR2 is SYGVNS in the germline V gene. The sequence was collected from a man aged 65 to 79 with active or convalescent COVID-19. The genes are TRBV25-1 and TRBJ1-4; TRBD1 is a possible D gene (5 bases). The sample taken for sequencing was peripheral blood. The CDR3: CASSVLGGGDEKLFF. CDR3 nucleotides: TGTGCCAGCAGTGTCCTGGGGGGTGGTGATGAAAAACTGTTTTTT.